Below are 8 T cell receptor beta chains sequenced from a single sample in a study of OX40 agonist ivuxolimab in advanced cancers. Profiled with immunoSEQ multiplex PCR; TCRdb holds only in-frame clones, not every one. The sample lists roughly 86,000 clones, approximately 86% occurring once. This specimen was CD4+ or CD8+ T cells sorted from blood, taken in a trial of the OX40 agonist ivuxolimab. These receptors all come from an adult with an advanced solid tumor such as melanoma, head and neck, liver or kidney cancer.

This rearrangement joins TRBV19 to TRBJ2-7; D gene unclear. The CDR3 has 13 amino acids. Trimming shortened V by 1 base and J by 5 bases, and 9 bases separated the two germline ends. The germline V gene encodes CDR1 LNHDA and CDR2 SQIVND (reference sequence). In nucleotides, the CDR3 is TGTGCCAGTAGTATAGTTGTAGGGAACGAGCAGTACTTC. Protein sequence: CASSIVVGNEQYF.

The chain combines TRBV19 with TRBJ2-5, with a possible D match to TRBD2 (6 bases). The length of the CDR3 is 15 residues. Per germline, CDR1 LNHDA and CDR2 SQIVND (reference sequence). The V end was cut by 4 bases, the J end by 4 bases, with 16 bases between. CDR3 sequence (DNA): TGTGCCAGTAGTAGGAGGGGTCGGGGCGGAGAGACCCAGTACTTC. This translates into CASSRRGRGGETQYF.

This clone was counted once. The V gene is TRBV7-2, the J gene TRBJ2-7; perhaps TRBD1 as D (6 bases). V was pared by 4 bases and J by 3 bases, with 10 bases between. The CDR3 is 13 amino acids. CDR1 and CDR2 (germline): SGHTA, FQGNSA. The chain's CDR3 is CASSSDSNYEQYF. In nucleotides, the CDR3 is TGTGCCAGCAGCTCGGACAGCAACTACGAGCAGTACTTC.

The V and J genes are TRBV11-2 and TRBJ2-1; 12 nucleotides match TRBD1. Germline loops: CDR1 SGHAT, CDR2 FQNNGV. Trimming removed 3 bases from V and 8 bases from J; junction bases left unmatched: 8. This CDR3 is built from 16 residues. This CDR3 reads CASSFLPGQGADEQFF. CDR3 in DNA: TGTGCCAGCAGCTTCCTGCCGGGACAGGGGGCAGATGAGCAGTTCTTC. Supplemented by reference TRBV11-2 and TRBJ2-1, the full variable domain reads EAGVAQSPRYKIIEKRQSVAFWCNPISGHATLYWYQQILGQGPKLLIQFQNNGVVDDSQLPKDRFSAERLKGVDSTLKIQPAKLEDSAVYLCASSFLPGQGADEQFFGPGTRLTVL.

The chain joins TRBV28 to TRBJ2-7, with D perhaps matching TRBD2 (6 bases). This CDR3 is built from 16 residues. The V end lost 4 bases, the J end lost 4 bases, and 20 bases lay between the germline ends. Germline assignment: CDR1 MDHEN and CDR2 SYDVKM. As DNA, the CDR3 is TGTGCCAGCAGTTCCTCCGGGACGGAGGGTTGGTACGAGCAGTACTTC. Translated, it gives CASSSSGTEGWYEQYF.

In this sample, this clone turned up once. The chain joins TRBV7-2 to TRBJ1-1; possible D gene TRBD1, 6 bases. This CDR3 contains 17 residues. Trimming took 2 bases from V and 0 from J, leaving 16 bases between them. Germline V gene data show CDR1 as SGHTA and CDR2 as FQGNSA. CDR3 coding DNA: TGTGCCAGCAGCTTATCTCCAACAGGGTACATGAACACTGAAGCTTTCTTT. It specifies CASSLSPTGYMNTEAFF.

J is TRBJ1-2 and V is TRBV28; tentatively, D is TRBD1 (6 bases). CDR1 is MDHEN, CDR2 SYDVKM, per germline. The germline V and J ends were trimmed by 10 bases and 5 bases, with 17 bases remaining between them. The CDR3 is 13 amino acids. CDR3: CATTGTKTYGYTF. The CDR3 DNA follows: TGTGCCACCACCGGGACAAAGACTTATGGCTACACCTTC.

This chain joins TRBV4-2 and TRBJ1-5, with a possible D match to TRBD1 (6 bases). Germline V CDR1 and CDR2: LGHNA, YNFKEQ. V dropped 1 base and J dropped 3 bases, with 10 bases sitting between them. This CDR3 is 15 amino acids long. The CDR3 reads CASSQGTGNNQPQHF. The CDR3 nucleotides are TGTGCCAGCAGCCAAGGTACAGGGAACAATCAGCCCCAGCATTTT.